A single sample gave rise to the 17 T cell receptor beta chains below, sequenced in a study of blood T cell repertoires in COVID-19. Sequenced by immunoSEQ multiplex PCR; TCRdb stores in-frame clones only, minus some. This sample yields about 130,000 clones, of which roughly 85% are seen a single time; about 7% belongs to the top ten. The sequencing sample was made of peripheral blood. These receptors were collected from a man older than 75 with active or convalescent COVID-19.

This chain uses TRBV20-1 with TRBJ2-2, with TRBD1 matching over 10 bases. CDR1 is DFQATT and CDR2 is SNEGSKA in the germline V gene (reference sequence). There are 18 residues in the CDR3. V lost 3 bases and J lost 1; bases outside the gene matches: 11. CDR3 loop: CSASEDRGLVENTGELFF. CDR3 bases: TGCAGTGCTAGTGAGGACAGGGGGTTAGTAGAGAACACCGGGGAGCTGTTTTTT.

This chain connects TRBV25-1 to TRBJ1-4, with 8 bases identical to TRBD1. The CDR3 contains 13 residues. In germline, CDR1 is MGHDK, CDR2 SYGVNS. V was clipped by 8 bases and J by 4 bases; unmatched bases: 3. The chain's CDR3 is CASADRVNEKLFF. The CDR3 bases are TGTGCCAGCGCGGACAGGGTTAATGAAAAACTGTTTTTT.

The chain links TRBV5-6 to TRBJ1-5; D unresolved. Deletions cut 4 bases from V and 9 bases from J, with 11 bases between. The CDR3 contains 12 residues. Germline V gene sequence: CDR1 SGHDT, CDR2 YYEEEE. CDR3 region: CASSDGLRPQHF. The CDR3 DNA sequence: TGTGCCAGCAGCGACGGGTTGAGGCCCCAGCATTTT.

V gene TRBV27 combines with J gene TRBJ2-7; D is ambiguous. The CDR3 contains 15 residues. CDR1 and CDR2 from the germline V gene are MNHEY and SMNVEV (reference sequence). V was clipped by 7 bases and J by 4 bases, with 20 bases between them. The chain's CDR3 is CASTPLRGVDYEQYF. CDR3 DNA: TGTGCCAGCACTCCCCTCCGCGGCGTAGATTACGAGCAGTACTTC.

The V gene is TRBV25-1, the J gene TRBJ2-2; 10 nucleotides align to TRBD1. V dropped 5 bases and J dropped 3; count of bases not matched to a gene: 6. Germline-derived CDR1 and CDR2 are MGHDK and SYGVNS. The CDR3 consists of 16 residues. This CDR3 reads CASSQDRGSDTGELFF. The CDR3 coding sequence is TGTGCCAGCAGTCAGGACAGGGGGAGTGACACCGGGGAGCTGTTTTTT.

J is TRBJ2-1 and V is TRBV5-1; D is possibly TRBD2 (5 bases). The CDR3 loop spans 14 amino acids. CDR1 and CDR2 (germline): SGHRS, YFSETQ. The V gene lost 2 bases and the J gene lost 5 bases, with 11 bases spanning the gap. The chain's CDR3 is CASSLEAANNEQFF. In nucleotides, the CDR3 is TGCGCCAGCAGCTTAGAAGCGGCAAACAATGAGCAGTTCTTC.

V gene TRBV11-2 combines with J gene TRBJ2-2; 9 positions match TRBD2. CDR1 is SGHAT, CDR2 FQNNGV, per germline. The CDR3 totals 18 residues. V trimming: 4 bases; J trimming: 4 bases; junction bases outside the gene matches: 13. CDR3 in DNA: TGTGCCAGCAGCTCCGCCCACGGAGCGGGGGGTGGCACCGGGGAGCTGTTTTTT. Amino acid sequence: CASSSAHGAGGGTGELFF.

V usage is TRBV4-3 and J usage is TRBJ2-3; 7 nucleotides align to TRBD2. Germline CDR1 is LGHNA and CDR2 is YSLEER. This CDR3 has 15 amino acids. With V trimmed by 0 bases and J by 6 bases, 6 bases remained unmatched. The CDR3 spells CASSQEGGRTDTQYF. For the CDR3, the DNA is TGCGCCAGCAGCCAAGAGGGAGGGAGGACTGATACGCAGTATTTT.

The chain is built from TRBV2 and TRBJ1-5; D is possibly TRBD1 (5 bases). CDR1 is SNHLY, CDR2 FYNNEI, per germline. The CDR3 runs 14 residues. The germline V and J ends were trimmed by 5 bases and 1 base, with 9 bases remaining between them. The CDR3 DNA follows: TGTGCCAGCAGTAGGGAGGGGAGCAATCAGCCCCAGCATTTT. Amino acids: CASSREGSNQPQHF.

The chain couples TRBV7-3 to TRBJ2-1, with 7 nucleotides matching TRBD2. There are 15 residues in the CDR3. V was clipped by 2 bases and J by 3 bases; unmatched bases: 4. Per germline, CDR1 SGHTA and CDR2 FQGTGA. CDR3 loop: CASSLGPSGYNEQFF. CDR3 nucleotide sequence: TGTGCCAGCAGCTTAGGCCCTAGCGGCTACAATGAGCAGTTCTTC.

The chain is built from TRBV18 and TRBJ2-1; 10 nucleotides match TRBD2. From germline, CDR1 is KGHSH and CDR2 LQKENI. There are 17 residues in the CDR3. Germline trimming cut 6 bases from V and 9 bases from J; bases unmatched to any gene: 17. The CDR3 DNA follows: TGTGCCAGCTCCGGAGAGAATCCTAGCGGGAGAATAGGTGAGCAGTTCTTC. Its protein product is CASSGENPSGRIGEQFF.

This clone has only a few counts. This chain joins TRBV11-1 and TRBJ1-1; D uncertain. V was clipped by 3 bases and J by 8 bases, with 7 bases between them. The CDR3 spans 11 residues. Germline loops: CDR1 SGHAT, CDR2 FQDESV (reference sequence). This CDR3 reads CASSFHNEAFF. The CDR3 DNA follows: TGTGCCAGCAGCTTCCACAACGAAGCTTTCTTT.

The chain is built from TRBV7-2 and TRBJ2-2; D perhaps matches TRBD1 (5 bases). CDR3 length: 16 residues. In germline, CDR1 is SGHTA, CDR2 FQGNSA. The V end was cut by 0 bases, the J end by 7 bases, with 15 bases between. CDR3 loop: CASSLAYLGVGGELFF. CDR3 nucleotides: TGTGCCAGCAGCTTAGCGTATTTAGGGGTCGGCGGGGAGCTGTTTTTT.

The V call is TRBV9, the J call TRBJ1-2, with 7 bases aligning to TRBD1. The V gene's germline CDR1 is SGDLS and CDR2 YYNGEE. This CDR3 is built from 17 residues. The V gene end was trimmed by 3 bases and the J gene end by 0 bases; junction bases not matched to a gene: 11. CDR3 nucleotide sequence: TGTGCCAGCAGCGCCCGGGACAGATGGTTTTCTAACTATGGCTACACCTTC. This sequence encodes CASSARDRWFSNYGYTF.

The gene calls are TRBV14 and TRBJ2-2; 10 nucleotides align to TRBD2. The CDR3 sequence is 16 residues long. CDR1 is SGHDN, CDR2 FVKESK, per germline. Trimming took 4 bases from V and 4 from J; bases not matched to a gene: 6. The CDR3 bases are TGTGCCAGCAGCCCTGGGACTAGCGCGCTCACCGGGGAGCTGTTTTTT. It translates to CASSPGTSALTGELFF.

The J gene is TRBJ2-3, the V gene TRBV7-9; possibly TRBD2 for D (6 bases). The CDR3 loop spans 16 amino acids. CDR1 and CDR2 (germline): SEHNR, FQNEAQ (reference sequence). V was cut by 5 bases and J by 2 bases, with 17 bases left in between. The CDR3 loop reads CASSPPTAGLTDTQYF. CDR3 DNA sequence: TGTGCCAGCAGCCCTCCAACAGCGGGCCTCACAGATACGCAGTATTTT.

The genes are TRBV19 and TRBJ2-5; 8 bases are shared with TRBD1. Germline CDR1 reads LNHDA; CDR2 reads SQIVND (reference sequence). Trimming cost V 3 bases and J 2 bases; bases outside gene matches: 8. The CDR3 runs 16 residues. The CDR3 DNA sequence: TGTGCCAGTAGTATCGCCGCTCGGACAGGGCAAGAGACCCAGTACTTC. As protein: CASSIAARTGQETQYF.